This T cell receptor beta chain stems from a study of T and B cells in COVID-19 patients. In the study overall: Most recovered patients had mild to moderate COVID-19 treated as outpatients.

General observations from the study: Sorted SARS-CoV-2-responsive or tetramer+ T cells and CD4+, regulatory and CD8+ subsets were not yet sequenced. The recovered cohort had around 2,000 exclusive TCR clusters, including around 34 low generation probability clusters.

Each TRB amplification used about 220-500 ng of genomic DNA from blood. V shed 4 bases, J shed 6 bases, and the junction held 17 bases outside the gene matches. Germline CDR1 SGHTA, CDR2 FQGNSA. CDR3 length: 19 amino acids. TRB rearrangements were amplified by multiplex PCR with BIOMED2 TRB-A/B primers. TCRdb reanalysed the multiplex PCR reads using MiXCR and keeps one entry per CDR3 protein. In the table there are thousands of distinct CDR3 sequences, roughly 21% of which are singletons. With respect to this clonotype: Its antigen is not known.

The sequencing input was blood. This chain connects TRBV7-2 to TRBJ2-2; 10 bases agree with TRBD2. This sequence was found in a human donor with active COVID-19. The CDR3 protein is CASSSRFVGLAGEAGELFF. The CDR3 nucleotides read TGTGCCAGCAGCTCCCGGTTTGTGGGGCTAGCGGGAGAGGCCGGGGAGCTGTTTTTT.